This T cell receptor (beta chain) appears in the sequencing data of a study of metastatic and nonmetastatic thyroid tumors (dated by TCRdb to about 2020). Some background on the complete study: Repertoires were compared across peripheral blood and tumor or nodule tissue samples from malignant and benign thyroid patients.

Counted from cysteine to phenylalanine, this CDR3 has 13 amino acids. Left in the record is the CDR3 DNA by itself, 39 bases read in frame from the first base. Sequences MNHNS (CDR1) and SASEGT (CDR2) are obtained from the germline V gene. Trimming takes 10 bases from V and 3 bases from J, and the germline ends sit 14 bases apart. Libraries came from PCR. Sequenced using an Illumina HiSeq 4000. High-throughput sequencing was used to profile the CDR3 region of the TCR beta-chain in every patient. In the authors' own workflow: A classifier to discriminate distant-metastatic papillary thyroid cancer patients was built from CDR3 differences across clinicopathological groups. The Shannon index was used to measure repertoire diversity, and the Morisita-Horn index was used to measure how similar tumor and blood repertoires were. The public reads were reprocessed in TCRdb via fastp at Q25 and MiXCR, keeping in-frame beta chains. The V and J calls, along with clone size, are taken from TCRdb and not from the paper's own processing. For this sample the table gives 10,000 to 13,000 clones, of which around 40% were detected only once. Together, the top ten hold approximately 15% of the sample.

Before undergoing thyroid surgery, none of the patients had been given any kind of treatment. Patient clinical samples collected from about 2012 to 2018 were retrospectively analysed using T-cell receptor beta sequencing. What the authors observed across the whole study: In both blood and tumor samples, TCR beta diversity was reported to be significantly higher in malignant tumors than in benign nodules.

For this clone: This receptor's antigen is unknown. No per-base quality is available; no much larger clone lies one base away.

The sequence came from a female donor with papillary thyroid cancer or a benign thyroid nodule (not recorded which). Some clones in this sample may be carry-over from other donors' samples. The chain was built from TRBV6-1 and TRBJ2-3; TRBD1 is perhaps the D gene, given 5 matching bases. The sample consisted of tumor tissue. The CDR3 region: CATRQLGTDTQYF. The DNA reads TGTGCCACCAGACAGTTGGGGACAGATACGCAGTATTTT.